Sequencing of this T cell receptor beta chain was carried out in a study of T cell responses to AZD1222 COVID-19 vaccine. Study findings and constraints: Donors in the cohort were predominantly white British and more often female, and clonal diversity was possibly underestimated. Unmutated variant regions reportedly attract nearly half of all spike-specific TCRs. The study sampled repertoires only after the peak T cell response.

The repertoire was sequenced with immunoSEQ multiplex PCR; TCRdb's copy has only in-frame clones and lacks some. Among about 110,000 clones listed, over 85% were seen once. This CDR3 spans 15 amino acids. Germline V gene lookup returns CDR1 SGHVS and CDR2 FNYEAQ. V was shortened by 0 bases and J by 5 bases, with 12 bases between the two germline ends. As for this clone: Its target is not known.

The rearrangement uses TRBV7-6 and TRBJ2-3, with D perhaps TRBD2 (7 bases). The clonotype was recovered from an adult in good health. The starting material was peripheral blood, obtained on day 0 of MenACWY control vaccination. The CDR3 DNA reads TGTGCCAGCAGCTTAGCGGGGGGGCAGGTAGATACGCAGTATTTT. Its protein product is CASSLAGGQVDTQYF.